The rows below give T cell receptor beta chains drawn from one sample of a study of control samples from healthy donors and cancer patients. Only in-frame clones appear in the TCRdb table, and some are missing; sequencing was by immunoSEQ multiplex PCR. The table lists about 140,000 clones, roughly 92% of them singletons. Specimen: blood. The source of these receptors is a man between 25 and 39 years old in good health. Each CDR3 is given with its conserved first and last residue. Each record gives: V gene, J gene, clone size, D gene, CDR3 protein, CDR3 DNA. The D gene is left open where the match is weak. Clone size is stated in some rows and not others, as once, few, many or a class when expanded.

V gene: TRBV15; J gene: TRBJ1-1; clone size: few; D gene: TRBD1; CDR3 protein: CATSRDSRGQGGSSTEAFF; CDR3 DNA: TGTGCCACCAGCAGAGATAGCCGGGGACAGGGAGGCTCCAGCACTGAAGCTTTCTTT
V gene: TRBV28; J gene: TRBJ1-4; clone size: NA; D gene: NA; CDR3 protein: CASTTGPPLNEKLFF; CDR3 DNA: TGTGCCAGCACCACCGGGCCTCCACTTAATGAAAAACTGTTTTTT
V gene: TRBV2; J gene: TRBJ1-5; clone size: NA; D gene: NA; CDR3 protein: CASSLQTGDGNQPQHF; CDR3 DNA: TGTGCCAGCAGTCTACAGACAGGTGATGGCAATCAGCCCCAGCATTTT
V gene: TRBV15; J gene: TRBJ2-7; clone size: once; D gene: TRBD2; CDR3 protein: CATSREIAGAGGYEQYF; CDR3 DNA: TGTGCCACCAGCAGAGAGATAGCGGGAGCCGGTGGGTACGAGCAGTACTTC
V gene: TRBV5-1; J gene: TRBJ2-5; clone size: NA; D gene: NA; CDR3 protein: CASSLNSLWETQYF; CDR3 DNA: TGCGCCAGCAGCTTGAACAGCCTGTGGGAGACCCAGTACTTC
V gene: TRBV7-3; J gene: TRBJ2-3; clone size: once; D gene: NA; CDR3 protein: CASSSDGGSTDTQYF; CDR3 DNA: TGTGCCAGCAGCTCAGATGGGGGTAGCACAGATACGCAGTATTTT
V gene: TRBV19; J gene: TRBJ1-5; clone size: few; D gene: TRBD1; CDR3 protein: CASMRNLAGEFGTGSEQPQHF; CDR3 DNA: TGTGCCAGTATGAGGAATTTGGCCGGGGAATTTGGGACAGGGTCGGAGCAGCCCCAGCATTTT
V gene: TRBV6-5; J gene: TRBJ2-2; clone size: NA; D gene: NA; CDR3 protein: CASRGRVTGELFF; CDR3 DNA: TGTGCCAGCAGGGGGCGCGTCACCGGGGAGCTGTTTTTT
V gene: TRBV18; J gene: TRBJ2-7; clone size: NA; D gene: TRBD1; CDR3 protein: CASSPLPPQGVLEQYF; CDR3 DNA: TGTGCCAGCTCACCTCTACCCCCACAGGGGGTCCTGGAGCAGTACTTC
V gene: TRBV14; J gene: TRBJ2-7; clone size: once; D gene: NA; CDR3 protein: CASSLDRRNYEQYF; CDR3 DNA: TGTGCCAGCAGCCTTGACAGAAGAAACTACGAGCAGTACTTC
V gene: TRBV7-9; J gene: TRBJ1-1; clone size: NA; D gene: NA; CDR3 protein: CASSLEQGEAFF; CDR3 DNA: TGTGCCAGCAGCTTAGAACAGGGTGAAGCTTTCTTT
V gene: TRBV7-8; J gene: TRBJ2-3; clone size: NA; D gene: NA; CDR3 protein: CASSLVLGVGDTQYF; CDR3 DNA: TGTGCCAGCAGCTTAGTACTGGGGGTGGGAGATACGCAGTATTTT
V gene: TRBV9; J gene: TRBJ2-2; clone size: NA; D gene: TRBD2; CDR3 protein: CASSVDPGTRLATGELFF; CDR3 DNA: TGTGCCAGCAGCGTAGATCCCGGGACTAGGTTGGCCACCGGGGAGCTGTTTTTT
V gene: TRBV7-2; J gene: TRBJ2-5; clone size: NA; D gene: NA; CDR3 protein: CASSLLGRQETQYF; CDR3 DNA: TGTGCCAGCAGCTTATTGGGCAGACAAGAGACCCAGTACTTC
V gene: TRBV10-1; J gene: TRBJ1-1; clone size: few; D gene: TRBD1; CDR3 protein: CASSGGTGIPAFF; CDR3 DNA: TGCGCCAGCAGTGGAGGGACAGGGATTCCAGCTTTCTTT
V gene: TRBV30; J gene: TRBJ1-2; clone size: NA; D gene: NA; CDR3 protein: CAWRLQGSNYGYTF; CDR3 DNA: TGTGCCTGGAGACTCCAGGGGTCCAACTATGGCTACACCTTC
V gene: TRBV2; J gene: TRBJ2-3; clone size: few; D gene: TRBD1; CDR3 protein: CASSMDRGTDTQYF; CDR3 DNA: TGTGCCAGCAGTATGGACAGGGGTACAGATACGCAGTATTTT
V gene: TRBV27; J gene: TRBJ2-1; clone size: NA; D gene: NA; CDR3 protein: CASSRRGYNEQFF; CDR3 DNA: TGTGCCAGCAGTCGCCGGGGTTACAATGAGCAGTTCTTC
V gene: TRBV3-1/TRBV3-2; J gene: TRBJ2-3; clone size: NA; D gene: TRBD2; CDR3 protein: CASSQDIASGRRDTQYF; CDR3 DNA: TGTGCCAGCAGCCAAGATATCGCTAGCGGGAGAAGAGATACGCAGTATTTT
V gene: TRBV6-5; J gene: TRBJ2-7; clone size: NA; D gene: NA; CDR3 protein: CASSYSGRRPTYEQYF; CDR3 DNA: TGTGCCAGCAGTTACTCGGGGCGCCGACCGACCTACGAGCAGTACTTC
V gene: TRBV19; J gene: TRBJ1-2; clone size: NA; D gene: NA; CDR3 protein: CASRDEGGGLYGYTF; CDR3 DNA: TGTGCCAGTAGGGACGAAGGTGGGGGACTGTATGGCTACACCTTC
V gene: TRBV7-9; J gene: TRBJ1-2; clone size: NA; D gene: TRBD1; CDR3 protein: CASSHRTGDGYTF; CDR3 DNA: TGTGCCAGCAGCCACCGGACAGGCGACGGCTACACCTTC
V gene: TRBV19; J gene: TRBJ1-4; clone size: NA; D gene: NA; CDR3 protein: CASSIVTGGSYFEKLFF; CDR3 DNA: TGTGCCAGTAGTATAGTAACGGGTGGCAGCTACTTCGAAAAACTGTTTTTT
V gene: TRBV27; J gene: TRBJ1-1; clone size: NA; D gene: NA; CDR3 protein: CASTPGRGNTEAFF; CDR3 DNA: TGTGCCAGCACTCCGGGACGGGGGAACACTGAAGCTTTCTTT
V gene: TRBV19; J gene: TRBJ1-4; clone size: NA; D gene: TRBD1; CDR3 protein: CASSTTGVGEKLFF; CDR3 DNA: TGTGCCAGTAGTACGACAGGGGTAGGAGAAAAACTGTTTTTT
V gene: TRBV14; J gene: TRBJ2-7; clone size: NA; D gene: NA; CDR3 protein: CASSQTRDNSYEQYF; CDR3 DNA: TGTGCCAGCAGCCAAACCCGGGACAACTCCTACGAGCAGTACTTC
V gene: TRBV25-1; J gene: TRBJ1-2; clone size: NA; D gene: NA; CDR3 protein: CASSEYPADERDGYTF; CDR3 DNA: TGTGCCAGCAGTGAATATCCGGCCGACGAACGGGATGGCTACACCTTC
V gene: TRBV30; J gene: TRBJ2-1; clone size: NA; D gene: NA; CDR3 protein: CAAAGQGTGQFF; CDR3 DNA: TGTGCCGCAGCGGGTCAGGGGACCGGGCAGTTCTTC
V gene: TRBV6-5; J gene: TRBJ2-5; clone size: NA; D gene: TRBD2; CDR3 protein: CASGTSGRAMETQYF; CDR3 DNA: TGTGCCAGCGGGACTAGCGGGAGGGCCATGGAGACCCAGTACTTC
V gene: TRBV7-9; J gene: TRBJ1-1; clone size: NA; D gene: NA; CDR3 protein: CASSLRTTQGTEAFF; CDR3 DNA: TGTGCCAGCAGCTTAAGGACCACCCAGGGCACTGAAGCTTTCTTT
V gene: TRBV28; J gene: TRBJ1-5; clone size: few; D gene: TRBD1; CDR3 protein: CASSSRGPQPQHF; CDR3 DNA: TGTGCCAGCAGCTCCAGGGGGCCTCAGCCCCAGCATTTT
V gene: TRBV30; J gene: TRBJ1-1; clone size: NA; D gene: TRBD1; CDR3 protein: CAWGRDRGTTEAFF; CDR3 DNA: TGTGCCTGGGGGCGGGACAGGGGAACCACTGAAGCTTTCTTT
V gene: TRBV2; J gene: TRBJ2-7; clone size: NA; D gene: NA; CDR3 protein: CASSEGGGGPYEQYF; CDR3 DNA: TGTGCCAGCAGTGAAGGCGGGGGCGGCCCCTACGAGCAGTACTTC
V gene: TRBV4-2; J gene: TRBJ2-3; clone size: NA; D gene: NA; CDR3 protein: CASSQDRTTRADTQYF; CDR3 DNA: TGTGCCAGCAGCCAAGATCGTACCACCCGGGCAGATACGCAGTATTTT
V gene: TRBV7-9; J gene: TRBJ1-2; clone size: NA; D gene: NA; CDR3 protein: CASSFRGAAYGYIF; CDR3 DNA: TGTGCCAGCAGCTTTAGGGGGGCCGCTTATGGCTACATCTTC
V gene: TRBV10-3; J gene: TRBJ1-6; clone size: NA; D gene: NA; CDR3 protein: CAISSDVPNSPLHF; CDR3 DNA: TGTGCCATCAGTTCCGACGTACCAAATTCACCCCTCCACTTT
V gene: TRBV5-4; J gene: TRBJ2-7; clone size: once; D gene: TRBD1; CDR3 protein: CASSNLPGQGLHEQYF; CDR3 DNA: TGTGCCAGCAGCAACCTTCCGGGACAGGGGCTGCACGAGCAGTACTTC
V gene: TRBV9; J gene: TRBJ1-3; clone size: NA; D gene: NA; CDR3 protein: CASSTGTLGNTIYF; CDR3 DNA: TGTGCCAGCAGCACCGGGACGCTAGGAAACACCATATATTTT
V gene: TRBV5-1; J gene: TRBJ2-5; clone size: NA; D gene: NA; CDR3 protein: CASSWESDQMFAETQYF; CDR3 DNA: TGCGCCAGCAGCTGGGAATCGGACCAAATGTTCGCTGAGACCCAGTACTTC
V gene: TRBV7-9; J gene: TRBJ2-7; clone size: NA; D gene: TRBD1; CDR3 protein: CASSWTGTYEQYF; CDR3 DNA: TGTGCCAGCAGCTGGACAGGAACTTACGAGCAGTACTTC
V gene: TRBV27; J gene: TRBJ2-5; clone size: once; D gene: TRBD1; CDR3 protein: CASSGQGLLRTQYF; CDR3 DNA: TGTGCCAGCAGTGGACAGGGCCTTTTAAGGACCCAGTACTTC
V gene: TRBV2; J gene: TRBJ1-3; clone size: few; D gene: NA; CDR3 protein: CASSVGSLNSGNTIYF; CDR3 DNA: TGTGCCAGCAGTGTCGGGAGTCTCAACTCTGGAAACACCATATATTTT
V gene: TRBV2; J gene: TRBJ2-3; clone size: NA; D gene: NA; CDR3 protein: CATSDSAEDTQYF; CDR3 DNA: TGTGCCACCAGTGATTCCGCCGAAGATACGCAGTATTTT
V gene: TRBV19; J gene: TRBJ1-1; clone size: NA; D gene: NA; CDR3 protein: CASRPERTATEAFF; CDR3 DNA: TGTGCCAGTAGGCCGGAAAGAACGGCCACTGAAGCTTTCTTT
V gene: TRBV6-5; J gene: TRBJ2-7; clone size: once; D gene: TRBD1; CDR3 protein: CASSYIGTGVAYEQYF; CDR3 DNA: TGTGCCAGCAGTTATATCGGGACAGGGGTCGCCTACGAGCAGTACTTC
V gene: TRBV28; J gene: TRBJ2-1; clone size: NA; D gene: NA; CDR3 protein: CASSSGQLAVEQFF; CDR3 DNA: TGTGCCAGCTCCTCTGGGCAGCTAGCCGTTGAGCAGTTCTTC
V gene: TRBV19; J gene: TRBJ1-1; clone size: NA; D gene: NA; CDR3 protein: CASSRGPGLAEAFF; CDR3 DNA: TGTGCCAGTAGTAGAGGACCGGGGCTAGCTGAAGCTTTCTTT
V gene: TRBV15; J gene: TRBJ2-5; clone size: NA; D gene: TRBD1; CDR3 protein: CATSRDRTVTETQYF; CDR3 DNA: TGTGCCACCAGCAGGGACAGGACGGTCACGGAGACCCAGTACTTC
V gene: TRBV28; J gene: TRBJ1-5; clone size: NA; D gene: NA; CDR3 protein: CASSRIAGARAQHF; CDR3 DNA: TGTGCCAGCAGCCGTATAGCGGGGGCTAGGGCCCAGCATTTT
V gene: TRBV11-3; J gene: TRBJ1-1; clone size: few; D gene: NA; CDR3 protein: CASSLVGAVGTEAFF; CDR3 DNA: TGTGCCAGCAGCTTAGTAGGGGCCGTCGGGACTGAAGCTTTCTTT
V gene: TRBV6-6; J gene: TRBJ1-5; clone size: NA; D gene: NA; CDR3 protein: CASSAPGGNSNQPQHF; CDR3 DNA: TGTGCCAGCAGTGCCCCAGGAGGAAATAGCAATCAGCCCCAGCATTTT
V gene: TRBV5-1; J gene: TRBJ1-1; clone size: NA; D gene: TRBD1; CDR3 protein: CASSRGQTTNTEAFF; CDR3 DNA: TGCGCCAGCAGCAGGGGACAGACAACAAACACTGAAGCTTTCTTT
V gene: TRBV27; J gene: TRBJ1-3; clone size: NA; D gene: NA; CDR3 protein: CASSFGGVNSGNTIYF; CDR3 DNA: TGTGCCAGCAGTTTTGGCGGGGTTAACTCTGGAAACACCATATATTTT
V gene: TRBV5-4; J gene: TRBJ2-5; clone size: NA; D gene: NA; CDR3 protein: CASSLRRSETQYF; CDR3 DNA: TGTGCCAGCAGCTTGAGGCGGTCCGAGACCCAGTACTTC
V gene: TRBV28; J gene: TRBJ1-1; clone size: NA; D gene: TRBD1; CDR3 protein: CASIKLTGRLVPEAFF; CDR3 DNA: TGTGCCAGCATCAAATTGACAGGGAGGCTTGTCCCTGAAGCTTTCTTT
V gene: TRBV5-4; J gene: TRBJ2-1; clone size: NA; D gene: TRBD2; CDR3 protein: CASSAAGGPVYNEQFF; CDR3 DNA: TGTGCCAGCAGCGCAGCGGGAGGGCCTGTCTACAATGAGCAGTTCTTC
V gene: TRBV4-1; J gene: TRBJ2-7; clone size: NA; D gene: TRBD1; CDR3 protein: CASSQGTGGPTYEQYF; CDR3 DNA: TGCGCCAGCAGCCAAGGGACAGGGGGACCTACCTACGAGCAGTACTTC